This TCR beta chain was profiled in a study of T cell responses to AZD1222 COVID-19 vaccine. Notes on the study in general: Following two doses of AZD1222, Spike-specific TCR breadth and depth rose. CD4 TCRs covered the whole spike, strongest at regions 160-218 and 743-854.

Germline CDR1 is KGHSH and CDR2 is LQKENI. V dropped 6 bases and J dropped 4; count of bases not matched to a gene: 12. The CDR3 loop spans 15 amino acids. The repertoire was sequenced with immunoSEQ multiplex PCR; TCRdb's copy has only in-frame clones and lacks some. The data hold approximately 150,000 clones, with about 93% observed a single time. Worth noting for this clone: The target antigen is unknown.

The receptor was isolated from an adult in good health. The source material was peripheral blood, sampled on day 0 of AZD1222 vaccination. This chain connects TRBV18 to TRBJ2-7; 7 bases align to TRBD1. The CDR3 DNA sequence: TGTGCCAGCTCCTCCCCCGGGACAGCCTCTTACGAGCAGTACTTC. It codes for CASSSPGTASYEQYF.